This T cell receptor beta chain stems from a study of shared clonotypes between healthy human individuals. The study, taken as a whole, reports: On the whole, naive subsets had larger estimated richness than memory subsets had. Although depth was large, rarefaction showed that sequencing of the sorted subsets was incomplete. Apart from blood, nothing was sampled; tissue repertoires likely differ. Among several donors, around 5% of naive CD4 clonotypes were found in common.

This clone was counted once. Its target is not known. V lost 3 bases and J lost 2; bases outside the gene matches: 2. Germline V gives CDR1 LNHDA, CDR2 SQIVND (reference sequence). The CDR3 runs 16 residues. The repertoire was sequenced with immunoSEQ multiplex PCR; TCRdb's copy has only in-frame clones and lacks some. Of about 340,000 clones in the sample, around four fifths were seen once. This receptor was obtained from a man aged 30-40 years in good health. The J gene is TRBJ2-6, the V gene TRBV19, with TRBD1 matching 9 bases. Sequencing was carried out using memory CD4+ T cells sorted from blood. The subset here: CD45RA-negative fraction. CDR3 amino acids: CASSIWTGAGANVLTF. The CDR3, as DNA: TGTGCCAGTAGTATCTGGACAGGGGCTGGGGCCAACGTCCTGACTTTC.